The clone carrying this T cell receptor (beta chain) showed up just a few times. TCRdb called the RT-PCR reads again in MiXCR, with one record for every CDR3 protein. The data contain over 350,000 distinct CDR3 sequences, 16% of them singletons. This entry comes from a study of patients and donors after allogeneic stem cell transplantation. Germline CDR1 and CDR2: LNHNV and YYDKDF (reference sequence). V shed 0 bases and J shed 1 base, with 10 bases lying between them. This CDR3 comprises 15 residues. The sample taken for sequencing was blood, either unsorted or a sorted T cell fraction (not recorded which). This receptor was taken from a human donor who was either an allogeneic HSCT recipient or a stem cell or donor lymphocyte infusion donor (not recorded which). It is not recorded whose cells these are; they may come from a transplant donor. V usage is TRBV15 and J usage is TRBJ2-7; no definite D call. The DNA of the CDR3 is TGTGCCACCAGCAGAGATCGGGCAGTTTCCTACGAGCAGTACTTC. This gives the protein CATSRDRAVSYEQYF.